The rows below give T cell receptor beta chains drawn from one sample of a study of shared clonotypes between healthy human individuals. The repertoire was sequenced with immunoSEQ multiplex PCR; TCRdb's copy has only in-frame clones and lacks some. The table shows some 2,000,000 clones, with roughly 95% occurring only once. The source material was naive CD4+ T cells sorted from blood. Receptors were obtained from a man between 18 and 35 years old in good health. CDR3s include the opening cysteine and the closing phenylalanine or tryptophan. Each record gives: J gene, V gene, D gene, clone size, CDR3 DNA, CDR3 protein. A D gene is named only where the DNA matches it firmly. Not every row has a clone size; where given, it reads once, few, many or a size class.

J: TRBJ2-7
V: TRBV13
D: TRBD2
size: .
DNA: TGTGCCAGCAAACGGGGGGGCTCCTACGAGCAGTACTTC
CDR3: CASKRGGSYEQYF

J: TRBJ1-6
V: TRBV30
D: .
size: .
DNA: TGTGCCTGGAGTGCCACAGACCGGTATAATTCACCCCTCCACTTT
CDR3: CAWSATDRYNSPLHF

J: TRBJ1-1
V: TRBV5-1
D: TRBD1
size: few
DNA: TGCGCCAGCAGCTCAGGGACAGGGACGAACACTGAAGCTTTCTTT
CDR3: CASSSGTGTNTEAFF

J: TRBJ2-7
V: TRBV29-1
D: .
size: .
DNA: TGCAGCGTGCTGAGCTCCTACGAGCAGTACTTC
CDR3: CSVLSSYEQYF

J: TRBJ1-4
V: TRBV11-1
D: .
size: .
DNA: TGTGCCAGCAGCTCGGCCGCTGCAACTAATGAAAAACTGTTTTTT
CDR3: CASSSAAATNEKLFF

J: TRBJ2-3
V: TRBV5-1
D: .
size: .
DNA: TGCGCCAGCAGCCCGGGACGGAGCACAGATACGCAGTATTTT
CDR3: CASSPGRSTDTQYF

J: TRBJ2-7
V: TRBV7-2
D: .
size: .
DNA: TGTGCCAGCAGCCTACAACGCGGGATAGCACCCCGACGATCCTACGAGCAGTACTTC
CDR3: CASSLQRGIAPRRSYEQYF

J: TRBJ1-6
V: TRBV28
D: .
size: .
DNA: TGTGCCAGCACCGACCCCTACCGAGGCTCAGTCCCACCCCTCCACTTT
CDR3: CASTDPYRGSVPPLHF

J: TRBJ1-1
V: TRBV30
D: .
size: .
DNA: TGTGCCTGGACGCATACAGGGAGTGAAGCTTTCTTT
CDR3: CAWTHTGSEAFF

J: TRBJ1-3
V: TRBV2
D: TRBD1
size: .
DNA: TGTGCCAGCAGTGAGGTCCAGGGGGCGGGAGGAAACACCATATATTTT
CDR3: CASSEVQGAGGNTIYF

J: TRBJ1-4
V: TRBV7-3
D: .
size: .
DNA: TGTGCCAGCAGCTTGTCCGGAGGGACTAATGAAAAACTGTTTTTT
CDR3: CASSLSGGTNEKLFF

J: TRBJ1-1
V: TRBV11-2
D: TRBD1
size: .
DNA: TGTGCCAGCAGCTTCACAACAGGGGGAGAGGAGGCTTTCTTT
CDR3: CASSFTTGGEEAFF

J: TRBJ2-2
V: TRBV5-6
D: .
size: .
DNA: TGTGCCAGCAGCTTGGCCAAGTCCGGGGAGCTGTTTTTT
CDR3: CASSLAKSGELFF

J: TRBJ2-1
V: TRBV2
D: .
size: .
DNA: TGTGCCAGCAGCCCAAGCGGAAGCTCCTACAATGAGCAGTTCTTC
CDR3: CASSPSGSSYNEQFF

J: TRBJ1-6
V: TRBV5-1
D: .
size: .
DNA: TGCGCCAGCAGCTTGGACACTTCCTATAATTCACCCCTCCACTTT
CDR3: CASSLDTSYNSPLHF

J: TRBJ2-5
V: TRBV9
D: .
size: .
DNA: TGTGCCAGCAGCGTACAGGGGGGCCAAGAGACCCAGTACTTC
CDR3: CASSVQGGQETQYF

J: TRBJ2-5
V: TRBV5-4
D: .
size: .
DNA: TGTGCCAGCAGCTTGGAGGGTGGGGCTGGGGAGACCCAGTACTTC
CDR3: CASSLEGGAGETQYF

J: TRBJ2-2
V: TRBV7-9
D: TRBD1
size: few
DNA: TGTGCCAGCCAACGACAGGGAGACGGGGAGCTGTTTTTT
CDR3: CASQRQGDGELFF

J: TRBJ1-3
V: TRBV30
D: TRBD1
size: .
DNA: TGTGCCTGGAGTGGACAGGGGAATGCTGGAAACACCATATATTTT
CDR3: CAWSGQGNAGNTIYF

J: TRBJ1-5
V: TRBV19
D: .
size: .
DNA: TGTGCCAGTAGTATAGAGGGGGTTAGCAATCAGCCCCAGCATTTT
CDR3: CASSIEGVSNQPQHF

J: TRBJ2-7
V: TRBV14
D: .
size: .
DNA: TGTGCCAGCAGCCAAGGATTTCTGAGCTCCTACGAGCAGTACTTC
CDR3: CASSQGFLSSYEQYF

J: TRBJ1-2
V: TRBV30
D: .
size: .
DNA: TGTGCCTGGAGTGTTCCGGGTAAAAGTGGCTACACCTTC
CDR3: CAWSVPGKSGYTF

J: TRBJ2-1
V: TRBV15
D: TRBD2
size: .
DNA: TGTGCCACCAGCAGAGACATGGCTAGCGGGTCCAATGAGCAGTTCTTC
CDR3: CATSRDMASGSNEQFF

J: TRBJ2-7
V: TRBV7-2
D: .
size: .
DNA: TGTGCCAGCAGCCCTAGAGCCGGGACAACCTCCTACGAGCAGTACTTC
CDR3: CASSPRAGTTSYEQYF

J: TRBJ1-6
V: TRBV18
D: .
size: .
DNA: TGTGCCAGCTCACCACTAACAGGGCTCGATTCACCCCTCCACTTT
CDR3: CASSPLTGLDSPLHF

J: TRBJ1-6
V: TRBV5-5
D: .
size: once
DNA: TGTGCCAGCACCTTCGGGGCACCAGATTCACCCCTCCACTTT
CDR3: CASTFGAPDSPLHF

J: TRBJ2-1
V: TRBV7-9
D: .
size: .
DNA: TGTGCCAGCAGCTTACAAGTCACCAGGGAGCAGTTCTTC
CDR3: CASSLQVTREQFF

J: TRBJ2-2
V: TRBV5-8
D: .
size: .
DNA: TGTGCCAGCAGCTTGGCGGACTTTTCGAACACCGGGGAGCTGTTTTTT
CDR3: CASSLADFSNTGELFF

J: TRBJ2-2
V: TRBV9
D: TRBD1
size: .
DNA: TGTGCCAGCAGCACCGGACAGGGGTGGACCGGGGAGCTGTTTTTT
CDR3: CASSTGQGWTGELFF

J: TRBJ2-7
V: TRBV7-8
D: .
size: .
DNA: TGTGCCAGCAGCCATAAAGGACTGTACGAGCAGTACTTC
CDR3: CASSHKGLYEQYF

J: TRBJ2-1
V: TRBV10-3
D: .
size: .
DNA: TGTGCCATCAGTGAGGGGGCGGGACAGCTAGACAATGAGCAGTTCTTC
CDR3: CAISEGAGQLDNEQFF

J: TRBJ1-6
V: TRBV28
D: .
size: .
DNA: TGTGCCAGCAGTTTAGAACAGAGCTCCTATAATTCACCCCTCCACTTT
CDR3: CASSLEQSSYNSPLHF

J: TRBJ2-3
V: TRBV4-2
D: .
size: .
DNA: TGTGCCAGCTCCCTGGCGGGCGCAGATACGCAGTATTTT
CDR3: CASSLAGADTQYF

J: TRBJ2-5
V: TRBV29-1
D: .
size: .
DNA: TGCAGCGTTGACTTTCAGGCAGAGACCCAGTACTTC
CDR3: CSVDFQAETQYF

J: TRBJ1-3
V: TRBV28
D: .
size: .
DNA: TGTGCCAGCAGTTTATATGGGAGCTCTGGAAACACCATATATTTT
CDR3: CASSLYGSSGNTIYF

J: TRBJ1-3
V: TRBV7-8
D: .
size: .
DNA: TGTGCCAGCAGCCCCGCCGGACAGACGAGCTCTGGAAACACCATATATTTT
CDR3: CASSPAGQTSSGNTIYF

J: TRBJ2-7
V: TRBV5-1
D: TRBD1
size: once
DNA: TGCGCCAGCAGCTTGGATGGACAGGGAAGGAACTACGAGCAGTACTTC
CDR3: CASSLDGQGRNYEQYF

J: TRBJ2-1
V: TRBV5-8
D: TRBD2
size: .
DNA: TGTGCCAGCAGCTCGAGTCTGACTAGCGGAGCCTACAATGAGCAGTTCTTC
CDR3: CASSSSLTSGAYNEQFF

J: TRBJ2-1
V: TRBV5-4
D: .
size: once
DNA: TGTGCCAGCAGCTTGAAAGGGGGGCCGAGCAATGAGCAGTTCTTC
CDR3: CASSLKGGPSNEQFF

J: TRBJ1-4
V: TRBV9
D: .
size: .
DNA: TGTGCCAGCAGCGTAGAAGGGGGGGAAAAACTGTTTTTT
CDR3: CASSVEGGEKLFF

J: TRBJ2-5
V: TRBV5-1
D: .
size: .
DNA: TGCGCCAGCAGCGTCAGGGGTGGCGGGGGAAAGACCCAGTACTTC
CDR3: CASSVRGGGGKTQYF

J: TRBJ1-1
V: TRBV6-1
D: .
size: .
DNA: TGTGCCAGCAGTGAAACAAGGCAGGGGTCTTTCTTT
CDR3: CASSETRQGSFF

J: TRBJ2-1
V: TRBV7-2
D: TRBD2
size: .
DNA: TGTGCCAGCAGCAAGATAACTAGCGGATACAATGAGCAGTTCTTC
CDR3: CASSKITSGYNEQFF

J: TRBJ2-7
V: TRBV12-5
D: .
size: .
DNA: TGTGCTAGTGGTTTATGGGGGCAGACCTACGAGCAGTACTTC
CDR3: CASGLWGQTYEQYF

J: TRBJ1-1
V: TRBV5-4
D: TRBD1
size: .
DNA: TGTGCCAGCAGCCGGACAGGGGGCCGGTTGAACACTGAAGCTTTCTTT
CDR3: CASSRTGGRLNTEAFF

J: TRBJ1-6
V: TRBV7-2
D: .
size: .
DNA: TGTGCCAGCAGCTTTTCCAGGGAGGCTTCACCCCTCCACTTT
CDR3: CASSFSREASPLHF

J: TRBJ1-1
V: TRBV10-3
D: .
size: once
DNA: TGTGCCATCAGTGAGATGGGGAACACTGAAGCTTTCTTT
CDR3: CAISEMGNTEAFF

J: TRBJ2-7
V: TRBV4-1
D: .
size: .
DNA: TGCGCCAGCAGCCAAGTGGGGGGGCGCAAGGATTTCTACGAGCAGTACTTC
CDR3: CASSQVGGRKDFYEQYF

J: TRBJ2-2
V: TRBV28
D: .
size: .
DNA: TGTGCCAGCAGCCGACCCCTAGCGAACACCGGGGAGCTGTTTTTT
CDR3: CASSRPLANTGELFF

J: TRBJ2-1
V: TRBV14
D: TRBD1
size: .
DNA: TGTGCCAGCAGCTCATGGACAGGCAACAATGAGCAGTTCTTC
CDR3: CASSSWTGNNEQFF

J: TRBJ2-7
V: TRBV14
D: .
size: .
DNA: TGTGCCAGCAGCCAAGACGGGCCCTACGAGCAGTACTTC
CDR3: CASSQDGPYEQYF

J: TRBJ2-7
V: TRBV7-3
D: TRBD1
size: few
DNA: TGTGCCAGCAGCCCTGGACAGGGCGAGCAGTACTTC
CDR3: CASSPGQGEQYF

J: TRBJ2-7
V: TRBV10-1
D: TRBD1
size: few
DNA: TGCGCCAGCAGCCGGGACAGGGGGGGTGAGCAGTACTTC
CDR3: CASSRDRGGEQYF

J: TRBJ2-3
V: TRBV9
D: TRBD1
size: .
DNA: TGTGCCAGCAGCGTAGCGACAGGGGGCCTTCTGCGCACAGATACGCAGTATTTT
CDR3: CASSVATGGLLRTDTQYF

J: TRBJ1-1
V: TRBV2
D: .
size: .
DNA: TGTGCCAGCAGGCCACGGGAGGGGGGTGAAGCTTTCTTT
CDR3: CASRPREGGEAFF